Following are 9 T cell receptor beta chains from one sample sequenced in a study of blood T cell repertoires in COVID-19. Method: immunoSEQ multiplex PCR; TCRdb's copy keeps in-frame clones and lacks some. Found here are around 40,000 clones, around 85% of them singletons; the top ten hold roughly 9.9%. Sequencing input: peripheral blood. These receptors were obtained from a human donor in a cohort sampled during active COVID-19.

The J gene is TRBJ2-3, the V gene TRBV11-2; 8 bases agree with TRBD2. V gave up 8 bases and J gave up 3 bases; unmatched junction bases: 10. The CDR3 sequence is 15 residues long. CDR1 is SGHAT, CDR2 FQNNGV, per germline. The CDR3 here is CASYGGGRITDTQYF. CDR3 DNA: TGTGCCAGCTATGGTGGCGGGAGGATAACAGATACGCAGTATTTT.

This chain joins TRBV6-5 and TRBJ1-4, with D possibly TRBD1 on 5 matching bases. With 0 bases removed from V and 5 bases from J, the gap between germline ends came to 13 bases. The CDR3 runs to 16 residues. Germline V gene lookup returns CDR1 MNHEY and CDR2 SVGAGI. Written as DNA, the CDR3 is TGTGCCAGCAGTTACTCGAGCGGGAGGACAAATGAAAAACTGTTTTTT. The encoded protein is CASSYSSGRTNEKLFF.

The chain uses TRBV5-1 and TRBJ2-5, with 7 nucleotides matching TRBD1. Germline V gene sequence: CDR1 SGHRS, CDR2 YFSETQ. The junction had 8 bases not matched to a gene; V was cut back by 4 bases and J by 2 bases. The CDR3 has 15 amino acids. The CDR3 region has the DNA TGCGCCAGCAGCCCCGACAGGGTGGGGCAAGAGACCCAGTACTTC. Encoded protein: CASSPDRVGQETQYF.

The CDR3 DNA reads TGTGCCAGCAGCCAATACGGGTTTGGCTACACCTTC. Amino acids: CASSQYGFGYTF. The V gene is TRBV3-1 (or the pseudogene TRBV3-2), the J gene TRBJ1-2, with D hard to call. V was cut by 2 bases and J by 7 bases, with 8 bases left in between. CDR3 size: 12 residues. Germline V gene sequence: CDR1 LGHDT, CDR2 YNNKEL (reference sequence).

This clone came up once. The genes are TRBV29-1 and TRBJ2-3; D uncertain. The CDR3 totals 12 residues. The germline V gene has CDR1 SQVTM and CDR2 ANQGSEA. CDR3 loop: CRAYGSTDTQYF. CDR3 sequence (DNA): TGCAGAGCTTACGGGTCTACGGATACGCAGTATTTT.

The CDR3 protein is CASSPGTPGINQPQHF. CDR3 in DNA: TGTGCCAGCTCACCCGGGACACCGGGGATCAATCAGCCCCAGCATTTT. J is TRBJ1-5 and V is TRBV18; TRBD1 is a possible D gene (6 bases). CDR1 is KGHSH, CDR2 LQKENI, per germline. Trimming shortened V by 3 bases and J by 3 bases, and 15 bases separated the two germline ends. CDR3 length: 16 amino acids. Looking up the rest from reference TRBV18 and TRBJ1-5 gives the full variable domain: NAGVMQNPRHLVRRRGQEARLRCSPMKGHSHVYWYRQLPEEGLKFMVYLQKENIIDESGMPKERFSAEFPKEGPSILRIQQVVRGDSAAYFCASSPGTPGINQPQHFGDGTRLSIL.

This chain uses TRBV9 with TRBJ1-3; D remains ambiguous. The length of the CDR3 is 13 residues. V was pared by 0 bases and J by 3 bases, with 4 bases between. CDR1 and CDR2 (germline): SGDLS, YYNGEE. The CDR3 is CASSVDHGNTIYF. The CDR3, as DNA: TGTGCCAGCAGCGTAGATCATGGAAACACCATATATTTT.

The rearrangement uses TRBV6-6 and TRBJ1-1; possible D gene TRBD1, 5 bases. Per the germline V gene, CDR1 is MNHNY and CDR2 is SVGAGI (reference sequence). CDR3 size: 14 residues. Trimming took 4 bases from V and 3 from J, leaving 12 bases between them. DNA of the CDR3: TGTGCCAGCAGTTTAACCGGGACTCACACTGAAGCTTTCTTT. Its protein is CASSLTGTHTEAFF.

V usage is TRBV12-5 and J usage is TRBJ2-4; D remains ambiguous. V lost 4 bases and J lost 7, with 5 bases in between. Germline-derived CDR1 and CDR2 are LGHNT and FRNRAP. The CDR3 contains 11 residues. The chain's CDR3 is CASGYSNIQYF. The CDR3 region has the DNA TGTGCTAGTGGTTACAGTAACATTCAGTACTTC. The variable domain in full, with the rest retrieved from reference TRBV12-5 and TRBJ2-4, is DARVTQTPRHKVTEMGQEVTMRCQPILGHNTVFWYRQTMMQGLELLAYFRNRAPLDDSGMPKDRFSAEMPDATLATLKIQPSEPRDSAVYFCASGYSNIQYFGAGTRLSVL.